These 3 T cell receptor beta chains share one sample of origin, sequenced in a study of vaccination and CD4 T cells after COVID-19. Sequenced with the Oncomine TCR Beta short-read assay was DNA taken from cultured CD4+ T cells. TCRdb reprocessed the PCR reads via MiXCR and lists one record per CDR3 protein. Of fewer than 20,000 distinct CDR3 sequences listed, roughly half are singletons. Specified treatment: roughly nine-day PBMC culture with coronavirus spike peptide pools or control peptides (ViraFEST assay). What these receptors recognize is not known. What was sequenced was CD4+ T cells from blood, cultured in vitro. The receptors originated from a human donor who had recovered from COVID-19.

The chain uses TRBV27 and TRBJ2-7; 9 bases line up with TRBD2. The CDR3 totals 15 residues. The trim removed 5 bases at V and 5 bases at J, leaving 10 bases unmatched. Germline CDR1 and CDR2: MNHEY and SMNVEV (reference sequence). The CDR3 region has the DNA TGTGCCAGCAGTCCCCGGGCTAGCGGGATCGACGAGCAGTACTTC. It yields the protein CASSPRASGIDEQYF.

Only one count was recorded for this clonotype. The J gene is TRBJ1-1, the V gene TRBV28; D gene unclear. CDR3 size: 12 residues. V lost 4 bases to trimming and J lost 4 bases, with 7 bases between them. In germline, CDR1 is MDHEN, CDR2 SYDVKM. DNA for the CDR3: TGTGCCAGCAGTTGGGCGGGCACTGAAGCTTTCTTT. Translated, it gives CASSWAGTEAFF.

The chain recombines TRBV6-1 with TRBJ2-7; D unclear. The germline gives CDR1 MNHNS, CDR2 SASEGT. CDR3 length: 14 amino acids. V lost 5 bases to trimming and J lost 2 bases, with 13 bases between them. The CDR3 DNA is TGTGCCAGCAGTAACGGACCGACCGCCTACGAGCAGTACTTC. It translates to CASSNGPTAYEQYF.